A single sample gave rise to the 21 T cell receptor beta chains below, sequenced in a study of T cells in Graves' hyperthyroidism and ophthalmopathy. The investigators amplified TCR beta CDR3 regions from RNA transcripts. Initially, a first-round RT-PCR of the TCR CDR3 employed the HTBI primer set. TCRdb ran MiXCR on the multiplex PCR reads and lists one entry per CDR3 protein. The data show about 350,000 distinct CDR3 sequences, approximately 15% seen once. The sample comprised blood. These TCRs come from a woman aged 30 to 39 with Graves' hyperthyroidism.

This clonotype was picked up a small number of times. The chain combines TRBV4-1 with TRBJ1-3; the D gene is possibly TRBD1 (5 bases). There are 20 residues in the CDR3. In germline, CDR1 is MGHRA, CDR2 YSYEKL. The V end was cut by 1 base, the J end by 0 bases, with 22 bases between. CDR3 loop: CASSQGLLPRGALSGNTIYF. Here the CDR3 DNA reads TGCGCCAGCAGCCAAGGGCTCCTCCCGCGGGGCGCTCTCTCTGGAAACACCATATATTTT.

The chain recombines TRBV29-1 with TRBJ2-1; 10 bases are shared with TRBD2. There are 16 residues in the CDR3. Trimming removed 6 bases from V and 4 bases from J; junction bases left unmatched: 12. Per the germline V gene, CDR1 is SQVTM and CDR2 is ANQGSEA. As DNA, the CDR3 is TGCAGCGTGGGAGGGTCTAGCGGGAGCTCTTACAATGAGCAGTTCTTC. Residues: CSVGGSSGSSYNEQFF.

This clonotype has a count of ten or more. The CDR3 DNA is TGTGCCAGCGCAGCGCCGGGACTAGCGGGGAGATTCTCCTACGAGCAGTACTTC. As protein: CASAAPGLAGRFSYEQYF. V is TRBV2 and J is TRBJ2-7; TRBD2 matches 13 bases. The CDR3 spans 18 residues. Germline lookup yields CDR1 SNHLY and CDR2 FYNNEI. The V gene end was trimmed by 8 bases and the J gene end by 0 bases; junction bases not matched to a gene: 13.

This clonotype occurred once. The V gene is TRBV5-1, the J gene TRBJ1-1; D remains ambiguous. This CDR3 spans 14 amino acids. Germline V lookup: CDR1 SGHRS, CDR2 YFSETQ. V shed 7 bases and J shed 5 bases, with 18 bases lying between them. CDR3 DNA sequence: TGCGCCAGCTGCCACACAGATTCGGAGACTGAAGCTTTCTTT. Residues: CASCHTDSETEAFF.

This clonotype has a count of ten or more. The chain links TRBV6-1 to TRBJ2-7; D is uncertain. This CDR3 has 17 amino acids. Germline lookup yields CDR1 MNHNS and CDR2 SASEGT. The V end was cut by 7 bases, the J end by 7 bases, with 29 bases between. The CDR3 loop is CASTPRPLGVSIREQYF. The DNA for the CDR3 is TGTGCCAGCACTCCCCGCCCATTGGGTGTTTCCATACGGGAGCAGTACTTC.

This clonotype has only a few counts. V gene TRBV19 combines with J gene TRBJ1-2, with D possibly TRBD1 on 6 matching bases. The CDR3 has 15 amino acids. Germline lookup yields CDR1 LNHDA and CDR2 SQIVND (reference sequence). V was pared by 2 bases and J by 0 bases, with 10 bases between. CDR3 sequence (DNA): TGTGCCAGTAGTATATCCTGGACAGCTAACTATGGCTACACCTTC. This codes for CASSISWTANYGYTF. Together with reference TRBV19 and TRBJ1-2, the CDR3 gives the full variable domain: DGGITQSPKYLFRKEGQNVTLSCEQNLNHDAMYWYRQDPGQGLRLIYYSQIVNDFQKGDIAEGYSVSREKKESFPLTVTSAQKNPTAFYLCASSISWTANYGYTFGSGTRLTVV.

This clonotype was counted ten times or more. The chain couples TRBV12-3 or TRBV12-4 to TRBJ2-1; maybe TRBD1 (5 bases). Trimming removed 6 bases at V and 4 bases at J, with 16 bases between. The CDR3 extends over 15 amino acids. DNA for the CDR3: TGTGCCAGCAGCGCCGGTAGGGGCAAATACAATGAGCAGTTCTTC. Translated: CASSAGRGKYNEQFF.

This clonotype was detected ten times or more. The chain employs TRBV20-1 and TRBJ1-1, with D uncertain. This CDR3 spans 15 amino acids. Germline CDR1 is DFQATT and CDR2 is SNEGSKA (reference sequence). Trimming took off 0 bases at V and 1 base at J, with 12 bases between the two ends. As DNA, the CDR3 is TGCAGTGCTAGAGATCCTATATCTCCGAACACTGAAGCTTTCTTT. This translates into CSARDPISPNTEAFF.

This clonotype was detected many times. The chain joins TRBV24-1 to TRBJ2-7, with D maybe TRBD1 (5 bases). Germline V lookup: CDR1 KGHDR, CDR2 SFDVKD. The V end was cut by 4 bases, the J end by 0 bases, with 12 bases between. The CDR3 covers 15 residues. The CDR3 protein is CATSDPLGASYEQYF. CDR3 bases: TGTGCCACCAGTGACCCCCTTGGGGCCTCCTACGAGCAGTACTTC.

This clonotype showed up many times. CDR3 sequence: CASSFTLAVQETQYF. As DNA, the CDR3 is TGTGCCAGCAGCTTCACACTAGCGGTCCAAGAGACCCAGTACTTC. This chain uses TRBV11-2 with TRBJ2-5; the match to TRBD2 covers 8 bases. Germline lookup yields CDR1 SGHAT and CDR2 FQNNGV. This CDR3 has 15 residues. V shed 3 bases, J shed 1 base, and the junction held 4 bases outside the gene matches.

This clonotype was observed at least ten times. The chain links TRBV6-2 or TRBV6-3 to TRBJ1-2; unclear D gene. Germline V gives CDR1 MNHEY, CDR2 SVGEGT. The CDR3 runs 13 residues. The V end lost 5 bases, the J end lost 7 bases, and 14 bases lay between the germline ends. The CDR3 region has the DNA TGTGCCAGCAGTCTCCCCCTCCGGGTTGGCTACACCTTC. Amino acid sequence: CASSLPLRVGYTF.

This clonotype was observed at least ten times. The chain carries TRBV2 and TRBJ2-1; no definite D call. V was shortened by 3 bases and J by 6 bases, with 12 bases between the two germline ends. The length of the CDR3 is 14 residues. The germline gives CDR1 SNHLY, CDR2 FYNNEI. The chain's CDR3 is CASSDRTSANEQFF. DNA of the CDR3: TGTGCCAGCAGTGACAGGACCTCAGCCAATGAGCAGTTCTTC.

This clonotype was detected a few times. V is TRBV20-1 and J is TRBJ2-4, with D possibly TRBD2 on 6 matching bases. The CDR3 is made up of 14 amino acids. CDR1 is DFQATT and CDR2 is SNEGSKA in the germline V gene (reference sequence). Between the trimmed V and J ends, which lost 5 bases and 7 bases, there was a span of 18 bases. CDR3 sequence: CSAPNLGRRNIQYF. The CDR3 nucleotides are TGCAGTGCTCCCAATCTCGGGAGAAGGAACATTCAGTACTTC.

The J gene is TRBJ2-5, the V gene TRBV29-1, with D uncertain. CDR3 length: 12 residues. The V gene lost 6 bases and the J gene lost 4 bases, with 12 bases spanning the gap. Germline loops: CDR1 SQVTM, CDR2 ANQGSEA. In nucleotides, the CDR3 is TGCAGCGTGCAGTCCGGCCTAGAGACCCAGTACTTC. Amino acids: CSVQSGLETQYF.

The chain combines TRBV18 with TRBJ2-1; no clear D. Per the germline V gene, CDR1 is KGHSH and CDR2 is LQKENI. The CDR3 length is 13 residues. V lost 2 bases, J lost 5 bases, and 7 bases lay in between. The CDR3 region is CASSPFLHNEQFF. CDR3 sequence (DNA): TGTGCCAGCTCACCATTCCTGCACAATGAGCAGTTCTTC.

V and J are TRBV19 and TRBJ1-5, with TRBD1 matching over 9 bases. Germline CDR1 and CDR2: LNHDA and SQIVND (reference sequence). This CDR3 has 16 amino acids. V shed 6 bases, J shed 11 bases, and the junction held 17 bases outside the gene matches. The CDR3 sequence is CASSLSQGAGGGAQHF. In nucleotides, the CDR3 is TGTGCCAGTAGCCTCTCACAGGGGGCCGGGGGCGGGGCCCAGCATTTT.

Many counts were recorded for this clonotype. Given a much more abundant clone one base away, this may be a read error. The chain has TRBV3-1 and TRBJ1-1; D gene ambiguous. The germline gives CDR1 LGHDT, CDR2 YNNKEL (reference sequence). V shed 2 bases and J shed 2 bases, with 0 bases lying between them. This CDR3 has 11 amino acids. Written as DNA, the CDR3 is TGTGCCAGCAGCCAAAACACTGAAGCTTTCTTT. This encodes CASSQNTEAFF.

The sample holds a few counts of this clonotype. This chain connects TRBV29-1 to TRBJ2-7; 9 positions match TRBD1. The CDR3 is 14 residues long. With V trimmed by 0 bases and J by 9 bases, 9 bases remained unmatched. The germline CDR1 and CDR2 sequences are SQVTM and ANQGSEA. CDR3 bases: TGCAGCGTTGAAGAACCGGACAGGGGTACGGGGCAGTACTTC. This encodes CSVEEPDRGTGQYF.

This clonotype was counted between two and nine times. The genes are TRBV7-2 and TRBJ2-1, with TRBD2 matching over 16 bases. J gave up 10 bases and V 6 bases, and 9 bases lay outside the gene matches. The germline V gene has CDR1 SGHTA and CDR2 FQGNSA. This CDR3 region has 16 residues. The chain's CDR3 is CASRGGTSGGVREQFF. The CDR3 coding sequence is TGTGCCAGCAGGGGTGGGACTAGCGGGGGGGTAAGGGAGCAGTTCTTC. Complete variable domain (other parts from reference TRBV7-2 and TRBJ2-1): GAGVSQSPSNKVTEKGKDVELRCDPISGHTALYWYRQSLGQGLEFLIYFQGNSAPDKSGLPSDRFSAERTGGSVSTLTIQRTQQEDSAVYLCASRGGTSGGVREQFFGPGTRLTVL.

The V gene is TRBV27, the J gene TRBJ2-3, with D perhaps TRBD1 or TRBD2 (5 bases each). This CDR3 is 15 amino acids long. The V and J ends lost 4 bases and 1 base respectively, with 12 bases between them. Germline values: CDR1 MNHEY, CDR2 SMNVEV (reference sequence). Written as DNA, the CDR3 is TGTGCCAGCAGTTGGGGGACGATGGGCACAGATACGCAGTATTTT. Protein: CASSWGTMGTDTQYF.

This clonotype was counted only a few times. A much larger clone lies a single base off, so this may be a read error. The rearrangement joins TRBV29-1 to TRBJ2-5, with D perhaps TRBD2 (7 bases). CDR3 length: 12 residues. Germline loops: CDR1 SQVTM, CDR2 ANQGSEA. CDR3 coding DNA: TGCGGCGTTGGGGGGCGGGGGGAGACCCAGTACTTC. Protein product: CGVGGRGETQYF.